A single sample is the source of the 19 T cell receptor beta chains below, sequenced in a study of T cell responses to AZD1222 COVID-19 vaccine. Method: immunoSEQ multiplex PCR; TCRdb's copy keeps in-frame clones and lacks some. The sample has 150,000 to 170,000 clones, roughly nine tenths seen once. Sequenced material: peripheral blood, taken on day 0 of MenACWY control vaccination. The origin of the receptors is an adult in good health.

The chain uses TRBV27 and TRBJ2-2; 10 bases are shared with TRBD1. Germline-derived CDR1 and CDR2 are MNHEY and SMNVEV (reference sequence). The CDR3 is 14 residues long. The V segment lost 6 bases and the J segment 7 bases; nucleotides outside the gene matches: 5. CDR3 in DNA: TGTGCCAGCAGACGACAGGGGGCAGGCGGGGAGCTGTTTTTT. It encodes CASRRQGAGGELFF.

This rearrangement joins TRBV4-3 to TRBJ2-7, with D possibly TRBD1 on 5 matching bases. Germline V gene sequence: CDR1 LGHNA, CDR2 YSLEER. This CDR3 region has 16 residues. V lost 3 bases to trimming and J lost 6 bases, with 21 bases between them. Here the CDR3 reads CASSHLRAGLMVEQYF. For the CDR3, the DNA is TGCGCCAGCAGCCACCTACGGGCAGGGTTAATGGTCGAGCAGTACTTC.

In the case of this clone: A junction end diverges from the germline sequence, so it may reflect a read error. The chain employs TRBV6-5 and TRBJ1-1, with a weak D call TRBD1 (6 bases). The germline V gene has CDR1 MNHEY and CDR2 SVGAGI. CDR3 length: 15 amino acids. CDR3: CASSDSQGWNTEAFF. CDR3 DNA: TGTGCCAGCAGTGACTCACAGGGCTGGAACACTGAAGCTTTCTTT.

This chain links TRBV27 with TRBJ2-1, with unresolved D. Looked up from germline, CDR1 is MNHEY and CDR2 is SMNVEV (reference sequence). The CDR3 is made up of 10 amino acids. Trimming removed 7 bases from V and 7 bases from J, with 5 bases in between. CDR3 DNA: TGTGCCAGCATCTTGAATGAGCAGTTCTTC. Translation: CASILNEQFF.

This clone was found once. V usage is TRBV16 and J usage is TRBJ1-2; the match to TRBD1 covers 9 bases. CDR1 KGHSY and CDR2 FQNENV come from the germline V gene. This CDR3 comprises 15 residues. J lost 2 bases, V lost 4 bases, and 5 bases had no gene match. CDR3: CASSRQGGENYGYTF. The DNA of the CDR3 is TGTGCCAGCAGCCGACAGGGGGGGGAGAACTATGGCTACACCTTC.

The V and J genes are TRBV24-1 and TRBJ1-5; TRBD1 aligns across 10 bases. The CDR3 sequence is 15 residues long. V was pared by 9 bases and J by 1 base, with 5 bases of the junction left unmatched. Looked up from germline, CDR1 is KGHDR and CDR2 is SFDVKD. The CDR3 nucleotides are TGTGCCACCGGACAGGGGGAGACAAGCAATCAGCCCCAGCATTTT. Translating it yields CATGQGETSNQPQHF.

This clone has only one observation. This chain joins TRBV14 and TRBJ2-5, with 8 bases identical to TRBD2. This CDR3 comprises 15 residues. Germline V gives CDR1 SGHDN, CDR2 FVKESK. Trimming cost V 5 bases and J 2 bases; bases outside gene matches: 7. CDR3 loop: CASSARTSTQETQYF. The DNA for the CDR3 is TGTGCCAGCAGCGCACGGACTAGCACACAAGAGACCCAGTACTTC.

This CDR3 reads CASSRTRDSQETQYF. CDR3 DNA: TGTGCCAGCAGCCGGACGCGGGACAGCCAAGAGACCCAGTACTTC. The chain links TRBV7-3 to TRBJ2-5; TRBD1 might be the D (7 bases). Looked up from germline, CDR1 is SGHTA and CDR2 is FQGTGA. CDR3 length equals 15 residues. The germline V and J ends were trimmed by 5 bases and 1 base, with 14 bases remaining between them.

As concerns this clone: The same CDR3 is also encoded by other DNA sequences in this sample. The chain is built from TRBV3-1 (or the pseudogene TRBV3-2) and TRBJ2-2; D is undetermined. V was pared by 3 bases and J by 4 bases, with 9 bases between. From germline, CDR1 is LGHDT and CDR2 YNNKEL (reference sequence). The CDR3 spans 14 residues. CDR3 bases: TGTGCCAGCAGCCATGGTGGCGGCACCGGGGAGCTGTTTTTT. Translation gives CASSHGGGTGELFF.

J is TRBJ1-2 and V is TRBV12-3 or TRBV12-4; D gene ambiguous. Trimming took off 0 bases at V and 8 bases at J, with 7 bases between the two ends. This CDR3 contains 12 residues. Written as DNA, the CDR3 is TGTGCCAGCAGTTTAGCGAGGAGGGGCTACACCTTC. Translated: CASSLARRGYTF.

Regarding this clone: Distinct nucleotide sequences in the sample also encode this CDR3. The gene calls are TRBV10-3 and TRBJ1-1; D gene uncertain. V was trimmed by 4 bases and J by 1 base, leaving 7 bases between them. The length of the CDR3 is 13 residues. Germline V gene lookup returns CDR1 ENHRY and CDR2 SYGVKD. CDR3 residues: CAISVKGNTEAFF. The DNA for the CDR3 is TGTGCCATCAGTGTAAAGGGGAACACTGAAGCTTTCTTT.

A few counts support this clone. The rearrangement joins TRBV18 to TRBJ1-1; perhaps TRBD1 as D (5 bases). The V end was cut by 5 bases, the J end by 2 bases, with 12 bases between. Germline values: CDR1 KGHSH, CDR2 LQKENI. This CDR3 region has 14 residues. The chain's CDR3 is CASSAGTTNTEAFF. CDR3 in DNA: TGTGCCAGCTCAGCCGGGACGACCAACACTGAAGCTTTCTTT.

The gene calls are TRBV18 and TRBJ1-6; D not certain. The CDR3 has 13 residues. CDR1 and CDR2 (germline): KGHSH, LQKENI. V dropped 0 bases and J dropped 7 bases, with 4 bases sitting between them. CDR3 bases: TGTGCCAGCTCACCACCTAAAAATTCACCCCTCCACTTT. Amino acid sequence: CASSPPKNSPLHF.

V gene TRBV7-9 combines with J gene TRBJ1-2, with TRBD1 matching 7 bases. Germline lookup yields CDR1 SEHNR and CDR2 FQNEAQ (reference sequence). Trimming removed 2 bases from V and 6 bases from J; junction bases left unmatched: 12. The CDR3 contains 16 residues. The CDR3 protein is CASSLPPLDRVDGYTF. The CDR3 nucleotides read TGTGCCAGCAGCTTACCCCCCCTCGACAGGGTGGATGGCTACACCTTC. Looking up the rest from reference TRBV7-9 and TRBJ1-2 gives the full variable domain: DTGVSQNPRHKITKRGQNVTFRCDPISEHNRLYWYRQTLGQGPEFLTYFQNEAQLEKSRLLSDRFSAERPKGSFSTLEIQRTEQGDSAMYLCASSLPPLDRVDGYTFGSGTRLTVV.

This clone was picked up one time. Here the CDR3 reads CASRVANTGELFF. CDR3 bases: TGTGCCAGTCGAGTTGCGAACACCGGGGAGCTGTTTTTT. This chain links TRBV19 with TRBJ2-2; D not resolved. Germline values: CDR1 LNHDA, CDR2 SQIVND (reference sequence). The CDR3 loop spans 13 amino acids. V was pared by 8 bases and J by 0 bases, with 7 bases between.

The J gene is TRBJ2-7, the V gene TRBV7-6; 10 bases agree with TRBD2. Germline V gives CDR1 SGHVS, CDR2 FNYEAQ. V was clipped by 4 bases and J by 2 bases; unmatched bases: 5. CDR3 length: 15 residues. CDR3 sequence: CASSSRTSGPYEQYF. As DNA, the CDR3 is TGTGCCAGCAGCTCACGGACTAGCGGACCCTACGAGCAGTACTTC.

The V gene is TRBV7-8, the J gene TRBJ2-5, with 8 positions matching TRBD1. CDR3 length: 16 residues. From germline, CDR1 is SGHVS and CDR2 FQNEAQ. The ends lost 3 bases at V and 1 base at J; junction bases unmatched: 7. In DNA form, the CDR3 reads TGTGCCAGCAGCTTCCTGTCAGGGGGCACCCAAGAGACCCAGTACTTC. This gives the protein CASSFLSGGTQETQYF.

The rearrangement links TRBV5-1 to TRBJ1-1, with 7 bases that match TRBD1. The CDR3 spans 14 residues. Germline trimming cut 4 bases from V and 5 bases from J; bases unmatched to any gene: 8. Per the germline V gene, CDR1 is SGHRS and CDR2 is YFSETQ. The CDR3 reads CASSRQGEWTEAFF. DNA for the CDR3: TGCGCCAGCAGCCGTCAGGGGGAATGGACTGAAGCTTTCTTT.

This sequence joins TRBV9 and TRBJ2-2; D uncertain. The CDR3 covers 15 residues. V lost 2 bases and J lost 2, with 10 bases in between. Germline CDR1 is SGDLS and CDR2 is YYNGEE. CDR3 sequence: CASSVARGNTGELFF. The CDR3 region has the DNA TGTGCCAGCAGCGTCGCACGAGGAAACACCGGGGAGCTGTTTTTT.